The rows below give T cell receptor beta chains drawn from one sample of a study of cytomegalovirus exposure and HLA in healthy donors. Clones were sequenced by immunoSEQ multiplex PCR, and TCRdb holds only the in-frame ones, with some missing. Among roughly 90,000 clones listed, approximately 90% were seen once. The sequencing sample was made of PBMCs. These TCRs come from a man between 18 and 29 years old in good health and CMV-seronegative. Each CDR3 is given with its conserved first and last residue. A D gene is named only where the DNA matches it firmly. Expanded clones are given a class, and other clones once, few, many or no size at all.

d_gene	abundance	v_gene	j_gene	CDR3nt	CDR3aa
-	-	TRBV7-9	TRBJ2-2	TGTGCCAGCAGCTTCAGACAGCCGAACACCGGGGAGCTGTTTTTT	CASSFRQPNTGELFF
TRBD1	-	TRBV18	TRBJ1-3	TGTGCCAGCTCACCTTGGGACAGCGGAAACACCATATATTTT	CASSPWDSGNTIYF
-	-	TRBV4-3	TRBJ2-1	TGCGCCAGCAGCCAAGGGGCTAGCGTTGAGCAGTTCTTC	CASSQGASVEQFF
-	-	TRBV4-2	TRBJ1-4	TGTGCCAGCAGCCAAGATCCTAGCACAACTAATGAAAAACTGTTTTTT	CASSQDPSTTNEKLFF
TRBD2	-	TRBV7-2	TRBJ2-7	TGTGCCAGCAGCTTGACTAGCGGCAACTACGAGCAGTACTTC	CASSLTSGNYEQYF
TRBD2	-	TRBV28	TRBJ2-7	TGTGCCAGCAGTTACCCCCTCATAGCGGGCGCCGGGGCCGAGCAGTACTTC	CASSYPLIAGAGAEQYF
TRBD2	few	TRBV11-2	TRBJ2-1	TGTGCCAGCAGCTTAGGCGGGGCGGGAGGGGGGGGGAATGAGCAGTTCTTC	CASSLGGAGGGGNEQFF
TRBD2	-	TRBV5-4	TRBJ2-1	TGTGCCAGCAGCCGCGGGACTAGCGGTCACAATGAGCAGTTCTTC	CASSRGTSGHNEQFF
TRBD1	-	TRBV28	TRBJ1-5	TGTGCCAGCACCTCAACGGGCACAGGGGCCAATCAGCCCCAGCATTTT	CASTSTGTGANQPQHF
-	-	TRBV10-3	TRBJ1-6	TGTGCCATCAGTGCCACGAGCTCCTATAATTCACCCCTCCACTTT	CAISATSSYNSPLHF
-	-	TRBV27	TRBJ1-5	TGTGCCAGCAGTTCAGGGGTTTATAGCAATCAGCCCCAGCATTTT	CASSSGVYSNQPQHF
TRBD1	once	TRBV19	TRBJ1-6	TGTGCCACCAGGGACAGGGTTACGAGTTCACCCCTCCACTTT	CATRDRVTSSPLHF
TRBD2	-	TRBV19	TRBJ2-3	TGTGCCAGTAGTAGACGTATTAGCGGGAGTGGTACAGATACGCAGTATTTT	CASSRRISGSGTDTQYF
-	-	TRBV7-2	TRBJ1-4	TGTGCCAGCAGCTTAGGGGCCGCAACTAATGAAAAACTGTTTTTT	CASSLGAATNEKLFF
-	-	TRBV15	TRBJ1-4	TGTGCCACCAGCGGTAGCAGGGGTGCTAATGAAAAACTGTTTTTT	CATSGSRGANEKLFF
TRBD2	-	TRBV11-2	TRBJ2-7	TGTGCCAGCAGCCTAGAGGGCCTAGCGGGAGGAGAGCAGTACTTC	CASSLEGLAGGEQYF
TRBD1	-	TRBV29-1	TRBJ1-1	TGCAGCGTAGGGGACAGGGCGGGCACTGAAGCTTTCTTT	CSVGDRAGTEAFF
TRBD2	-	TRBV29-1	TRBJ2-1	TGCAGCGTAGAACCGGGACTAGCGGGAGTTGCGGCCAGGATGTGTGAGCAGTTCTTC	CSVEPGLAGVAARMCEQFF
-	-	TRBV28	TRBJ1-5	TGTGCCAGCAGAGGGGATAGCAATCAGCCCCAGCATTTT	CASRGDSNQPQHF
-	-	TRBV5-6	TRBJ1-5	TGTGCCAGCAGCTGGGGAGGGCGCCATAATAACAATCAGCCCCAGCATTTT	CASSWGGRHNNNQPQHF
-	-	TRBV4-2	TRBJ1-1	TGTGCCAGCAGCCCCGACACGACAGCGAACACTGAAGCTTTCTTT	CASSPDTTANTEAFF
-	-	TRBV7-2	TRBJ2-3	TGTGCCAGCAGCTTAGCGTCCGGGAGTTGGACAGATACGCAGTATTTT	CASSLASGSWTDTQYF
-	-	TRBV6-1	TRBJ1-5	TGTGCCAGCAGCTTAGATATGAATCAGCCCCAGCATTTT	CASSLDMNQPQHF
-	-	TRBV29-1	TRBJ1-4	TGCAGCGTCCAATACAGGGTGGCTCGTGAAAAACTGTTTTTT	CSVQYRVAREKLFF
-	-	TRBV9	TRBJ2-7	TGTGCCAGCCAAGAAGGGGAAGGGACTTTTTACGAGCAGTACTTC	CASQEGEGTFYEQYF
TRBD1	-	TRBV5-1	TRBJ2-1	TGCGCCAGCAGCAAGGACAGGGAGTACAATGAGCAGTTCTTC	CASSKDREYNEQFF
-	-	TRBV7-9	TRBJ1-5	TGTGCCAGCAGCGTATTCTCTCAGCCCCAGCATTTT	CASSVFSQPQHF
TRBD2	-	TRBV7-8	TRBJ2-1	TGTGCCAGCAGCTCCGTGCCGGGGACTAGCGGGAGGGCTAATGAGCAGTTCTTC	CASSSVPGTSGRANEQFF
-	-	TRBV6-1	TRBJ1-4	TGTGCCAGCAGTGAGGGTTTGCCCCGGGGAGGGCCCTCAAAACTGTTTTTT	CASSEGLPRGGPSKLFF
-	-	TRBV16	TRBJ2-1	TGTGCCAGCAGCCAATACAGCGGAGTAGACAATGAGCAGTTCTTC	CASSQYSGVDNEQFF
-	-	TRBV14	TRBJ2-7	TGTGCCAGCAGCGGACTAACTGCAGGGGGGCTATCTGCCGAGCAGTACTTC	CASSGLTAGGLSAEQYF
-	-	TRBV2	TRBJ2-3	TGTGCCAGCAGCCCCAGTGTCGCTAGCACAGATACGCAGTATTTT	CASSPSVASTDTQYF
TRBD2	-	TRBV14	TRBJ2-4	TGTGCCAGCAGCCAAGTAGGGCCAGCGGGAGTGGGAAGAAAAAACATTCAGTACTTC	CASSQVGPAGVGRKNIQYF
-	-	TRBV4-3	TRBJ1-3	TGCGCCAGCAGCCAAGATCGTTCCTTCTCTGGAAACACCATATATTTT	CASSQDRSFSGNTIYF
TRBD1	-	TRBV28	TRBJ2-5	TGTGCCAGCAGTGTACCTAGAGGACAGGGGGTTCATCAGTACTTC	CASSVPRGQGVHQYF
TRBD1	-	TRBV28	TRBJ2-1	TGTGCCAGCAGTGGACCGGGACAGTACAATGAGCAGTTCTTC	CASSGPGQYNEQFF
TRBD1	-	TRBV7-2	TRBJ2-5	TGTGCCAGCAGCTTCACCGGGTGGGGGACAGTGAGTCAAGAGACCCAGTACTTC	CASSFTGWGTVSQETQYF
TRBD1	-	TRBV6-4	TRBJ1-6	TGTGCCAGCAGTCCGACAGGACAGCAGGGGGGCTATAATTCACCCCTCCACTTT	CASSPTGQQGGYNSPLHF
-	once	TRBV27	TRBJ1-2	TGTGCCAGCAGCCGAAACAGGGTTAACTATGGCTACACCTTC	CASSRNRVNYGYTF
-	-	TRBV7-2	TRBJ1-5	TGTGCCAGCAGCCCTGACAGATCTCAGCCCCAGCATTTT	CASSPDRSQPQHF
-	-	TRBV6-5	TRBJ1-3	TGTGCCAGCAGTTCCACAGGGTCTAGTGGAAACACCATATATTTT	CASSSTGSSGNTIYF
TRBD1	-	TRBV6-1	TRBJ1-2	TGTGCCAGCAGTGGACCCCCGGGACAGACCAACTATGGCTACACCTTC	CASSGPPGQTNYGYTF
TRBD1	few	TRBV6-5	TRBJ1-2	TGTGCCAGCAGTTACATCAGGACAGGGGGCAACTATGGCTACACCTTC	CASSYIRTGGNYGYTF